This entry lists 22 T cell receptor beta chains sequenced from one sample in a study of cytomegalovirus exposure and HLA in healthy donors. A multiplex PCR was run with 60 Vbeta primers and 13 Jbeta primers. Profiling relied on immunoSEQ multiplex PCR, and the TCRdb table lists in-frame clones only, not all of them. This table holds some 100,000 clones, over 65% found once. Specimen: PBMCs. The receptors originated from a female donor in good health and CMV-seronegative.

V and J are TRBV4-2 and TRBJ2-1, with a weak D call TRBD2 (5 bases). V lost 5 bases to trimming and J lost 0 bases, with 8 bases between them. Germline CDR1 and CDR2: LGHNA and YNFKEQ. The CDR3 has 14 residues. Written as DNA, the CDR3 is TGTGCCAGCAGCTTGGGGAGCTCCTACAATGAGCAGTTCTTC. This codes for CASSLGSSYNEQFF.

The gene calls are TRBV7-6 and TRBJ1-1; D unclear. Germline CDR1 reads SGHVS; CDR2 reads FNYEAQ. The CDR3 runs to 15 residues. The V end lost 1 base, the J end lost 1 base, and 10 bases lay between the germline ends. The CDR3 DNA reads TGTGCCAGCAGCTTAGTCGGCGGCCCGAACACTGAAGCTTTCTTT. Protein product: CASSLVGGPNTEAFF.

The V gene is TRBV4-3, the J gene TRBJ2-5; no definite D call. Germline CDR1 is LGHNA and CDR2 is YSLEER. The CDR3 length is 15 residues. Trimming cost V 2 bases and J 0 bases, with 10 bases left between them. CDR3 sequence: CASSQIMNYQETQYF. The CDR3 DNA is TGCGCCAGCAGCCAAATCATGAACTACCAAGAGACCCAGTACTTC.

The chain recombines TRBV29-1 with TRBJ2-1, with 12 bases aligning to TRBD2. The CDR3 runs 15 residues. Germline CDR1 reads SQVTM; CDR2 reads ANQGSEA. Unmatched junction bases numbered 7, after V lost 6 bases and J lost 4 bases. CDR3 protein: CSVRTSGVLYNEQFF. The CDR3 bases are TGCAGCGTGCGGACTAGCGGGGTTCTTTACAATGAGCAGTTCTTC.

This chain uses TRBV7-2 with TRBJ2-3; 10 nucleotides agree with TRBD2. Germline V CDR1 and CDR2: SGHTA, FQGNSA. CDR3 size: 15 residues. The V and J ends lost 2 bases and 4 bases, in that order; junction bases with no gene match: 3. In nucleotides, the CDR3 is TGTGCCAGCAGCTTACAGCGGGGGGGGGCAGATACGCAGTATTTT. It translates to CASSLQRGGADTQYF.

In DNA, the CDR3 is TGTGCCAGCAGCTTAGGTTCATCGGACAGCCCCTATCAGCCCCAGCATTTT. It is translated as CASSLGSSDSPYQPQHF. The chain links TRBV7-9 to TRBJ1-5; TRBD1 might be the D (6 bases). The CDR3 is 17 amino acids. In germline, CDR1 is SEHNR, CDR2 FQNEAQ (reference sequence). V gave up 1 base and J gave up 5 bases, with 18 bases separating them. The full variable domain, rest sourced from reference TRBV7-9 and TRBJ1-5, is DTGVSQNPRHKITKRGQNVTFRCDPISEHNRLYWYRQTLGQGPEFLTYFQNEAQLEKSRLLSDRFSAERPKGSFSTLEIQRTEQGDSAMYLCASSLGSSDSPYQPQHFGDGTRLSIL.

The V call is TRBV7-6, the J call TRBJ2-1; 11 nucleotides line up with TRBD2. Germline assignment: CDR1 SGHVS and CDR2 FNYEAQ. V was pared by 1 base and J by 9 bases, with 8 bases of the junction left unmatched. The CDR3 is 16 amino acids. The CDR3 reads CASSLVGSGGAGEQFF. The CDR3 nucleotides are TGTGCCAGCAGCTTAGTCGGTAGCGGGGGGGCGGGTGAGCAGTTCTTC.

The chain joins TRBV4-3 to TRBJ1-2; D possibly corresponds to TRBD1 (6 bases). This CDR3 spans 16 amino acids. V lost 0 bases to trimming and J lost 5 bases, with 16 bases between them. From germline, CDR1 is LGHNA and CDR2 YSLEER. Written as DNA, the CDR3 is TGCGCCAGCAGCCAAGATGCGGGCCGGACAGCTTATGGCTACACCTTC. Translated, it gives CASSQDAGRTAYGYTF.

This clone has a single count. This chain uses TRBV30 with TRBJ1-6; unclear D gene. Germline CDR1 GTSNPN, CDR2 SVGIG (reference sequence). With 4 bases removed from V and 10 bases from J, the gap between germline ends came to 17 bases. The CDR3 has 14 residues. CDR3 in amino acids: CAWIDFEGRSPLHF. In DNA form, the CDR3 reads TGTGCCTGGATTGATTTCGAGGGTCGATCACCCCTCCACTTT.

This sequence joins TRBV7-2 and TRBJ2-5; TRBD2 aligns across 9 bases. CDR1 is SGHTA and CDR2 is FQGNSA in the germline V gene. The CDR3 has 15 residues. V dropped 2 bases and J dropped 6; count of bases not matched to a gene: 7. CDR3 region: CASSLSGRGGQTQYF. For the CDR3, the DNA is TGTGCCAGCAGCTTATCCGGGCGGGGGGGCCAGACCCAGTACTTC.

V gene TRBV7-8 combines with J gene TRBJ2-7; a weak D match, TRBD1 (7 bases). V lost 5 bases and J lost 4, with 30 bases in between. Germline-derived CDR1 and CDR2 are SGHVS and FQNEAQ. This CDR3 spans 19 amino acids. The CDR3: CASSVPRGDPGQSKYEQYF. For the CDR3, the DNA is TGTGCCAGCAGCGTGCCGAGGGGGGATCCGGGACAGAGCAAATACGAGCAGTACTTC.

The gene calls are TRBV6-5 and TRBJ2-7; 8 bases fit TRBD1. The CDR3 loop spans 16 amino acids. Trimming at V came to 0 bases and at J to 6 bases, leaving 10 bases not matched to a gene. The V gene's germline CDR1 is MNHEY and CDR2 SVGAGI. The DNA of the CDR3 is TGTGCCAGCAGTTACTCAGTGGGACAGGCAACGAGCGAGCAGTACTTC. Amino acid sequence: CASSYSVGQATSEQYF.

The chain employs TRBV7-2 and TRBJ2-7; possibly TRBD2 for D (7 bases). The V end was cut by 1 base, the J end by 1 base, with 14 bases between. Germline loops: CDR1 SGHTA, CDR2 FQGNSA. This CDR3 is 16 amino acids long. The CDR3 loop reads CASSLVEGGQSYEQYF. The CDR3 bases are TGTGCCAGCAGCTTAGTAGAGGGGGGGCAATCCTACGAGCAGTACTTC.

The chain joins TRBV2 to TRBJ2-1; D uncertain. CDR1 is SNHLY, CDR2 FYNNEI, per germline. Trimming shortened V by 1 base and J by 0 bases, and 7 bases separated the two germline ends. This CDR3 contains 15 residues. This chain's CDR3 is CASSEGRSSYNEQFF. The CDR3 nucleotides are TGTGCCAGCAGTGAAGGGCGGAGCTCCTACAATGAGCAGTTCTTC.

This chain links TRBV9 with TRBJ1-1; perhaps TRBD1 as D (6 bases). V shed 3 bases and J shed 0 bases, with 12 bases lying between them. Germline-derived CDR1 and CDR2 are SGDLS and YYNGEE. The CDR3 is made up of 15 amino acids. CDR3 protein: CASSAAGTMNTEAFF. CDR3 nucleotide sequence: TGTGCCAGCAGCGCCGCCGGGACAATGAACACTGAAGCTTTCTTT.

The rearrangement uses TRBV6-5 and TRBJ2-3; no clear D gene. Trimming removed 2 bases from V and 2 bases from J, with 5 bases in between. The CDR3 totals 13 residues. From germline, CDR1 is MNHEY and CDR2 SVGAGI. The CDR3, as DNA: TGTGCCAGCAGTTACCTCCTCACAGATACGCAGTATTTT. This gives the protein CASSYLLTDTQYF.

This chain uses TRBV10-2 with TRBJ2-1, with 15 bases matching TRBD2. Germline assignment: CDR1 WSHSY and CDR2 SAAADI. This CDR3 comprises 18 residues. V gave up 5 bases and J gave up 12 bases; unmatched junction bases: 17. DNA of the CDR3: TGCGCCAGCAGTTTAAGGACTAGCGGGGGGGTCAAGGATGTGGGGCAGTTCTTC. Protein sequence: CASSLRTSGGVKDVGQFF.

The chain uses TRBV30 and TRBJ1-2; no clear D gene. This CDR3 has 11 residues. Trimming took off 4 bases at V and 8 bases at J, with 11 bases between the two ends. The germline V gene encodes CDR1 GTSNPN and CDR2 SVGIG (reference sequence). The CDR3 is CAWTSRGGYTF. CDR3 in DNA: TGTGCCTGGACGTCTCGGGGAGGCTACACCTTC.

The chain couples TRBV7-9 to TRBJ2-7, with D possibly TRBD1 on 6 matching bases. Deletions cut 4 bases from V and 5 bases from J, with 24 bases between. This CDR3 contains 17 residues. In germline, CDR1 is SEHNR, CDR2 FQNEAQ (reference sequence). DNA for the CDR3: TGTGCCAGCAGCTGGAACCGACAGGCGCTGGGTCATGACGAGCAGTACTTC. Its translation: CASSWNRQALGHDEQYF. The full variable domain, in which reference TRBV7-9 and TRBJ2-7 provide the parts outside the CDR3, is DTGVSQNPRHKITKRGQNVTFRCDPISEHNRLYWYRQTLGQGPEFLTYFQNEAQLEKSRLLSDRFSAERPKGSFSTLEIQRTEQGDSAMYLCASSWNRQALGHDEQYFGPGTRLTVT.

The chain is built from TRBV5-6 and TRBJ2-4, with D possibly matching TRBD2 (5 bases). The V and J ends lost 4 bases and 2 bases respectively, with 13 bases between them. The CDR3 extends over 15 amino acids. Per germline, CDR1 SGHDT and CDR2 YYEEEE. In nucleotides, the CDR3 is TGTGCCAGCAGCACGAGCCGGGATCCCAAAAACATTCAGTACTTC. Encoded protein: CASSTSRDPKNIQYF.

In this sample, this clone turned up a few times. The chain uses TRBV19 and TRBJ1-4, with D possibly TRBD1 on 6 matching bases. Germline-derived CDR1 and CDR2 are LNHDA and SQIVND (reference sequence). Trimming cost V 5 bases and J 3 bases, with 10 bases left between them. There are 14 residues in the CDR3. The CDR3 DNA follows: TGTGCCAGTAGTTACAGGGCTGCTAATGAAAAACTGTTTTTT. This encodes CASSYRAANEKLFF. Full variable domain (outside the CDR3, taken from reference TRBV19 and TRBJ1-4): DGGITQSPKYLFRKEGQNVTLSCEQNLNHDAMYWYRQDPGQGLRLIYYSQIVNDFQKGDIAEGYSVSREKKESFPLTVTSAQKNPTAFYLCASSYRAANEKLFFGSGTQLSVL.

This chain joins TRBV30 and TRBJ1-5, with 9 nucleotides matching TRBD1. V lost 5 bases to trimming and J lost 7 bases; unmatched junction nucleotides: 6. The CDR3 spans 13 residues. Germline V gene data show CDR1 as GTSNPN and CDR2 as SVGIG (reference sequence). The CDR3 spells CAWEQGAGQPQHF. In DNA form, the CDR3 reads TGTGCCTGGGAACAGGGGGCTGGCCAGCCCCAGCATTTT.